This T cell receptor (beta chain) was captured in a study of shared clonotypes between healthy human individuals. Data came from immunoSEQ multiplex PCR; TCRdb stores just in-frame clones and leaves some out. In the table there are about 480,000 clones, almost 80% of which are singletons. Trimming shortened V by 6 bases and J by 0 bases, and 12 bases separated the two germline ends. The CDR3 covers 15 residues. CDR1 and CDR2 (germline): SGHDN, FVKESK. Genomic DNA came from roughly 84 million PBMCs in unsorted samples. The rearrangement links TRBV14 to TRBJ2-1; D possibly corresponds to TRBD1 (7 bases). This TCR derives from a woman aged 40-49 years in good health. Some clones in this sample may be carry-over from other donors' samples. Sequenced material: PBMCs. CDR3 residues: CASSRQGGSYNEQFF. For the CDR3, the DNA is TGTGCCAGCAGTCGACAGGGAGGCTCCTACAATGAGCAGTTCTTC. Complete variable domain (other parts from reference TRBV14 and TRBJ2-1): EAGVTQFPSHSVIEKGQTVTLRCDPISGHDNLYWYRRVMGKEIKFLLHFVKESKQDESGMPNNRFLAERTGGTYSTLKVQPAELEDSGVYFCASSRQGGSYNEQFFGPGTRLTVL.